The source of this T cell receptor beta chain is a study of response to subunit inactivated influenza vaccine. This clonotype showed up many times. As yet, its antigen is unknown. General study points: Seasonal influenza vaccination, on each occasion, was suggested by the authors to recruit few new T cells.

A single record per CDR3 protein comes from TCRdb applying MiXCR to the RT-PCR reads. The sample shows roughly 170,000 distinct CDR3 sequences, around 9% of them seen only once. The CDR3 runs to 16 residues. With 4 bases removed from V and 2 bases from J, the gap between germline ends came to 19 bases. Germline values: CDR1 SGHKS, CDR2 YYEKEE (reference sequence). This sample comprised non-naive T cells sorted from PBMCs, obtained on the day of vaccination. The chain recombines TRBV5-5 with TRBJ2-7, with D perhaps matching TRBD2 (6 bases). This clonotype was sampled from a man aged 50 to 60 who received an inactivated influenza vaccine. The CDR3 DNA sequence: TGTGCCAGCAGCGGCGGCGAATGGCGGGATCCCTACGAGCAGTACTTC. Its protein is CASSGGEWRDPYEQYF.